Each of the 11 T cell receptor beta chains below was sequenced from the same sample in a study of lymphopenia after photon versus proton radiotherapy. TCRdb's copy holds only in-frame clones and misses some; the assay was immunoSEQ multiplex PCR. In the table there are around 160,000 clones, roughly nine tenths of which are singletons. Sequencing used peripheral blood, obtained from a patient treated with photon-based radiotherapy. The receptors come from a man aged 45 to 65 with gastric cancer.

The chain couples TRBV29-1 to TRBJ2-1; 10 nucleotides agree with TRBD2. V lost 6 bases, J lost 4 bases, and 9 bases stayed unmatched. The V gene's germline CDR1 is SQVTM and CDR2 ANQGSEA. The CDR3 is 15 amino acids. The CDR3 sequence is CSVSKGTSEYNEQFF. CDR3 bases: TGCAGCGTCTCAAAAGGGACTAGCGAGTACAATGAGCAGTTCTTC.

This chain links TRBV28 with TRBJ2-3; 12 nucleotides match TRBD2. The junction had 12 bases not matched to a gene; V was cut back by 8 bases and J by 3 bases. This CDR3 has 17 residues. Germline CDR1 reads MDHEN; CDR2 reads SYDVKM. The CDR3 DNA reads TGTGCCAGCCGCTCCTCCGGACTAGCGGGGACGACAGATACGCAGTATTTT. Residues: CASRSSGLAGTTDTQYF. The whole variable domain, filled in from reference TRBV28 and TRBJ2-3, reads DVKVTQSSRYLVKRTGEKVFLECVQDMDHENMFWYRQDPGLGLRLIYFSYDVKMKEKGDIPEGYSVSREKKERFSLILESASTNQTSMYLCASRSSGLAGTTDTQYFGPGTRLTVL.

J is TRBJ2-7 and V is TRBV10-1; D is unresolved. This CDR3 has 11 residues. Per germline, CDR1 WNHNN and CDR2 SYGVQD (reference sequence). V was cut by 4 bases and J by 3 bases, with 4 bases left in between. The CDR3 loop is CASSADYEQYF. CDR3 DNA sequence: TGCGCCAGCAGTGCGGACTACGAGCAGTACTTC.

This chain uses TRBV28 with TRBJ2-1; 7 nucleotides agree with TRBD1. This CDR3 contains 12 residues. The V gene end was trimmed by 4 bases and the J gene end by 10 bases; junction bases not matched to a gene: 4. CDR1 and CDR2 (germline): MDHEN, SYDVKM. CDR3 residues: CASSSTGKEQFF. In DNA form, the CDR3 reads TGTGCCAGCAGTTCGACAGGGAAAGAGCAGTTCTTC.

V is TRBV30 and J is TRBJ2-5; a possible D gene is TRBD2 (6 bases). Trimming removed 3 bases from V and 3 bases from J, with 17 bases in between. The CDR3 totals 15 residues. Germline CDR1 reads GTSNPN; CDR2 reads SVGIG (reference sequence). CDR3 nucleotides: TGTGCCTGGAGGACGGGAGCGGTGGTGAAAGAGACCCAGTACTTC. The encoded protein is CAWRTGAVVKETQYF.

For this clone: Other nucleotide sequences from this sample produce the same CDR3. The chain carries TRBV25-1 and TRBJ2-7; 11 bases agree with TRBD1. V lost 3 bases to trimming and J lost 3 bases; unmatched junction nucleotides: 4. CDR1 and CDR2 (germline): MGHDK, SYGVNS. CDR3 length: 15 residues. The CDR3 protein is CASSEFGTGGYEQYF. Written as DNA, the CDR3 is TGTGCCAGCAGTGAGTTTGGGACAGGGGGCTACGAGCAGTACTTC.

A few counts support this clone. This chain joins TRBV10-3 and TRBJ1-2; possible D gene TRBD1, 6 bases. Trimming took 10 bases from V and 2 from J, leaving 11 bases between them. The CDR3 runs 12 residues. Germline V CDR1 and CDR2: ENHRY, SYGVKD. CDR3 region: CATGQTNYGYTF. In nucleotides, the CDR3 is TGTGCCACCGGACAGACCAACTATGGCTACACCTTC.

This clone was detected a few times. V and J are TRBV28 and TRBJ1-4, with TRBD1 matching over 10 bases. CDR1 is MDHEN, CDR2 SYDVKM, per germline. Unmatched junction bases numbered 8, after V lost 2 bases and J lost 8 bases. The CDR3 has 16 amino acids. The CDR3 protein is CASSLGGTGVGEKLFF. Here the CDR3 DNA reads TGTGCCAGCAGTTTAGGGGGGACAGGGGTAGGGGAAAAACTGTTTTTT.

The V call is TRBV4-2, the J call TRBJ1-5; D is perhaps TRBD1 (6 bases). Germline V gene sequence: CDR1 LGHNA, CDR2 YNFKEQ. This CDR3 region has 18 residues. The germline V and J ends were trimmed by 3 bases and 5 bases, with 23 bases remaining between them. CDR3 in amino acids: CASSQGPTLQGTYQPQHF. The CDR3 DNA follows: TGTGCCAGCAGCCAGGGACCCACCCTTCAGGGGACGTATCAGCCCCAGCATTTT.

The chain has TRBV7-6 and TRBJ2-1, with 8 bases fitting TRBD1. CDR1 and CDR2 (germline): SGHVS, FNYEAQ. The CDR3 is made up of 15 amino acids. V lost 5 bases to trimming and J lost 3 bases; unmatched junction nucleotides: 6. CDR3 DNA sequence: TGTGCCAGCAGCGGAAGACAGGGGAACTACAATGAGCAGTTCTTC. Translating it yields CASSGRQGNYNEQFF. Full variable domain (rest looked up from reference TRBV7-6 and TRBJ2-1): GAGVSQSPRYKVTKRGQDVALRCDPISGHVSLYWYRQALGQGPEFLTYFNYEAQQDKSGLPNDRFSAERPEGSISTLTIQRTEQRDSAMYRCASSGRQGNYNEQFFGPGTRLTVL.

This chain connects TRBV18 to TRBJ2-7, with 10 bases matching TRBD1. Germline values: CDR1 KGHSH, CDR2 LQKENI. Trimming took 3 bases from V and 1 from J; bases not matched to a gene: 3. The CDR3 contains 15 residues. CDR3 protein: CASSPGDRGSYEQYF. In DNA form, the CDR3 reads TGTGCCAGCTCACCGGGGGACAGGGGTTCCTACGAGCAGTACTTC.